The source of this T cell receptor (beta chain) is a study of cytomegalovirus exposure and HLA in healthy donors. Study-level information: A prior analysis found fewer than 120 million unique TCR beta sequences from around 200 million T cells. About 80 million unique TCR sequences came from HLA-typed donors in an early release.

The CDR3 runs to 15 residues. V dropped 0 bases and J dropped 9 bases, with 15 bases sitting between them. Germline loops: CDR1 LGHNA, CDR2 YNFKEQ. PCR primers comprised 60 Vbeta and 13 Jbeta primers. Profiling relied on immunoSEQ multiplex PCR, and the TCRdb table lists in-frame clones only, not all of them. Of roughly 120,000 clones listed, over 65% are singletons. The sequence came from a woman aged 25 to 39 in good health and CMV-seronegative. Sequences were obtained from PBMCs. The chain employs TRBV4-2 and TRBJ1-5; possible D gene TRBD1, 6 bases. The CDR3 protein is CASSQEGRGLTPQHF. As DNA, the CDR3 is TGTGCCAGCAGCCAAGAGGGCAGGGGCCTTACGCCCCAGCATTTT.